This T cell receptor beta chain was recovered during a study of CD8 T cells in ankylosing spondylitis (TCRdb year 2017). For the study in its entirety: To find TCR variants linked to disease, the study profiled T cell receptor beta repertoires in ankylosing spondylitis patients and healthy donors. The full study cohort was made up of roughly 25 ankylosing spondylitis patients and 108 healthy donors. Samples of peripheral blood were taken, and for ankylosing spondylitis patients, synovial fluid was collected as well.

For each ankylosing spondylitis patient, the synovial fluid sample was matched to a blood sample from that same patient. From the cysteine up to the phenylalanine, the CDR3 has a length of 15 residues. Only CDR3 DNA remains: 45 bases, in frame from the first base. Trimming removed 0 bases from V and 3 bases from J, leaving 11 bases between the germline ends. In the germline V gene, CDR1 corresponds to SGHDT and CDR2 to YYEEEE. This clonotype appeared a few times. The antigen this receptor binds is unknown. Base qualities are not provided; no much larger clone lies one nucleotide away. Sequencing was carried out with an Illumina HiSeq 2500. TCR beta libraries were prepared by quantitative 5'-RACE with molecular barcodes. Per the source publication's procedure: Disease-linked TCR variants were identified with a new computational method built on a probabilistic model of VDJ rearrangement. Using fastp at Q25 and MiXCR, TCRdb reprocessed the public reads and kept productive beta chains. Identical CDR3 protein sequences are pooled into one entry, listed with their most common genes and DNA. TCRdb's processing, not the authors', yielded these V and J calls. The sample profile shows about 150,000 distinct CDR3 sequences; approximately 44% of them were found once. The ten most abundant clones make up over 12% of the sample.

Overall study outcomes, separate from this receptor: Some motif variants were previously reported in synovial fluid and blood of reactive arthritis patients, suggesting common disease-initiation mechanisms. The disease-linked clones had a CD8+ phenotype and were found at relatively low frequencies in peripheral blood. Blood from ankylosing spondylitis patients appeared to be characterized by a TCR beta motif composed of 7 to 9 highly homologous amino acid variants. Significant enrichment of the disease-linked clones was reported in matched synovial fluid samples from ankylosing spondylitis patients.

This TCR came from a male donor with ankylosing spondylitis. Input material: synovial fluid, either unsorted or a sorted T cell fraction (not recorded which). The receptor chain draws on TRBV5-6 and TRBJ2-3, and TRBD2 may be the D gene, going by 6 matching bases. Read as DNA, the sequence is TGTGCCAGCAGCTTGGGTGGGGGGATAACAGATACGCAGTATTTT. Its product reads: CASSLGGGITDTQYF.